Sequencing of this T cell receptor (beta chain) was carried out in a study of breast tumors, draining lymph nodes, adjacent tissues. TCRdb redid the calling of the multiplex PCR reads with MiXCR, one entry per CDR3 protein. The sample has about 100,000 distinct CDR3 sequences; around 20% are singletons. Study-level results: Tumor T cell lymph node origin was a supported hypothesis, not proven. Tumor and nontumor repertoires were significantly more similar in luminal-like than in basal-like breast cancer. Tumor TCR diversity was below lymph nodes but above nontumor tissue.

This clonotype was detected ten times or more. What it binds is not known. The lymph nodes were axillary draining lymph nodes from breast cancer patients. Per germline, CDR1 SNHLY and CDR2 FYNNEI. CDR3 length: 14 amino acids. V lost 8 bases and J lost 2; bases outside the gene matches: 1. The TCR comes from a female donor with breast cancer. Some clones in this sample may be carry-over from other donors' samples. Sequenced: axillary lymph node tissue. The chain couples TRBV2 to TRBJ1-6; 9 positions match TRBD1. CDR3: CASGTGTYNSPLHF. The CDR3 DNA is TGTGCCAGCGGGACAGGGACCTATAATTCACCCCTCCACTTT.